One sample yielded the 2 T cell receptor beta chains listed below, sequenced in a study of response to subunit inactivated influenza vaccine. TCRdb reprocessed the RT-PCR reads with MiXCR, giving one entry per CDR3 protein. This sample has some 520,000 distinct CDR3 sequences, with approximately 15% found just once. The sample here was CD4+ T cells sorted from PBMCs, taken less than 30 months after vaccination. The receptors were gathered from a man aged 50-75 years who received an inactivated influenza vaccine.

CDR3 sequence: CSVEDDYGYTF. For the CDR3, the DNA is TGCAGCGTTGAAGACGATTATGGCTACACCTTC. The chain recombines TRBV29-1 with TRBJ1-2; D is unresolved. This CDR3 spans 11 amino acids. V lost 0 bases and J lost 5, with 4 bases in between. The V gene's germline CDR1 is SQVTM and CDR2 ANQGSEA.

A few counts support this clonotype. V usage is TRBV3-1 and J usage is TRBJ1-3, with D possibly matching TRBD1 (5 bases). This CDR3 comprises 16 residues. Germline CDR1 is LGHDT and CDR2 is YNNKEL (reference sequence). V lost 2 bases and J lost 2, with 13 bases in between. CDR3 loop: CASSQSLRGTGNTIYF. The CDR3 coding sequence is TGTGCCAGCAGCCAATCGCTACGGGGGACTGGAAACACCATATATTTT.